These 16 T cell receptor beta chains share one sample of origin, sequenced in a study of T cells in localized non-small cell lung cancer. Only in-frame clones appear in the TCRdb table, and some are missing; sequencing was by immunoSEQ multiplex PCR. The profile shows some 10,000 clones, 70% to 90% of them singletons. Source: peripheral blood, taken before any cancer treatment. All receptors derive from a male donor at least 60 years old with stage III lung adenocarcinoma.

The chain recombines TRBV29-1 with TRBJ2-2; D may be TRBD1 (5 bases). The CDR3 totals 13 residues. Germline CDR1 reads SQVTM; CDR2 reads ANQGSEA. Trimming removed 8 bases from V and 1 base from J, with 11 bases in between. The CDR3 here is CSFRVRNTGELFF. CDR3 bases: TGCAGCTTCAGGGTGCGGAACACCGGGGAGCTGTTTTTT.

V is TRBV11-2 and J is TRBJ2-2; no firm D call. CDR1 is SGHAT and CDR2 is FQNNGV in the germline V gene. The V and J ends lost 5 bases and 7 bases respectively, with 11 bases between them. The CDR3 runs to 13 residues. For the CDR3, the DNA is TGTGCCAGCAGCCAAAACACTATCGGGGAGCTGTTTTTT. Translated, it gives CASSQNTIGELFF.

This clone was seen a single time. V and J are TRBV6-1 and TRBJ2-7, with 9 nucleotides matching TRBD1. V trimming: 6 bases; J trimming: 4 bases; junction bases outside the gene matches: 10. The CDR3 loop spans 15 amino acids. Per germline, CDR1 MNHNS and CDR2 SASEGT. This chain's CDR3 is CASRSGTGLRYEQYF. In DNA, the CDR3 is TGTGCCAGCAGGTCCGGGACAGGGTTGAGGTACGAGCAGTACTTC.

The chain is built from TRBV29-1 and TRBJ1-1; 11 bases are a match to TRBD1. The CDR3 runs to 12 residues. The ends lost 7 bases at V and 7 bases at J; junction bases unmatched: 5. The germline V gene encodes CDR1 SQVTM and CDR2 ANQGSEA. CDR3 nucleotides: TGCAGCGGAGGACAGGGGGCGTATGAAGCTTTCTTT. This translates into CSGGQGAYEAFF.

The chain uses TRBV7-2 and TRBJ1-2, with D tentatively TRBD1 (5 bases). The CDR3 extends over 16 amino acids. Per germline, CDR1 SGHTA and CDR2 FQGNSA. Trimming pared 1 base from V and 4 bases from J, leaving 16 bases between. CDR3 nucleotides: TGTGCCAGCAGCTTAGGGGACGATCCTTTGCTCTATGGCTACACCTTC. This encodes CASSLGDDPLLYGYTF.

This clone is deemed medium-sized. This chain joins TRBV12-5 and TRBJ2-3; possibly TRBD2 for D (5 bases). Germline CDR1 LGHNT, CDR2 FRNRAP. The CDR3 runs to 13 residues. The germline V and J ends were trimmed by 0 bases and 7 bases, with 8 bases remaining between them. CDR3 coding DNA: TGTGCTAGTGGTTTGGTTGGAGGTTATACGCAGTATTTT. It is translated as CASGLVGGYTQYF.

The chain has TRBV5-4 and TRBJ2-3; possibly TRBD1 for D (6 bases). Germline V gene lookup returns CDR1 SGHNT and CDR2 YYREEE (reference sequence). The length of the CDR3 is 14 residues. Trimming removed 4 bases at V and 2 bases at J, with 11 bases between. CDR3 region: CASSRTADTDTQYF. CDR3 in DNA: TGTGCCAGCAGCCGGACAGCCGACACAGATACGCAGTATTTT.

V is TRBV2 and J is TRBJ2-1; D unresolved. There are 12 residues in the CDR3. V lost 4 bases, J lost 8 bases, and 9 bases lay in between. Germline V gene sequence: CDR1 SNHLY, CDR2 FYNNEI. The CDR3 DNA reads as TGTGCCAGCAGTGGTTATATCGATGAGCAGTTCTTC. Its translation is CASSGYIDEQFF.

The chain carries TRBV4-1 and TRBJ1-1; no definite D call. The CDR3 is made up of 15 amino acids. The V gene's germline CDR1 is MGHRA and CDR2 YSYEKL. V was cut by 2 bases and J by 1 base, with 11 bases left in between. The CDR3 bases are TGCGCCAGCAGCCAATCCCCCAGATCGAACACTGAAGCTTTCTTT. This sequence encodes CASSQSPRSNTEAFF.

This clone was observed a single time. The chain joins TRBV5-8 to TRBJ1-1; 7 bases line up with TRBD1. Trimming took 4 bases from V and 0 from J; bases not matched to a gene: 9. Germline V gene sequence: CDR1 SGHTS, CDR2 YDEGEE. The length of the CDR3 is 16 residues. DNA of the CDR3: TGTGCCAGCAGCCGAAACAGGGGCCCCATGAACACTGAAGCTTTCTTT. Translated, it gives CASSRNRGPMNTEAFF.

This sequence joins TRBV4-3 and TRBJ1-2, with unresolved D. This CDR3 comprises 15 residues. Trimming cost V 0 bases and J 4 bases, with 12 bases left between them. Looked up from germline, CDR1 is LGHNA and CDR2 is YSLEER. CDR3 loop: CASSQDLSDFYGYTF. In nucleotides, the CDR3 is TGCGCCAGCAGCCAAGATTTGTCCGACTTCTATGGCTACACCTTC.

This clone appeared once. The J gene is TRBJ1-2, the V gene TRBV5-6, with D possibly matching TRBD1 (6 bases). V was clipped by 0 bases and J by 7 bases, with 7 bases between them. CDR1 and CDR2 (germline): SGHDT, YYEEEE. This CDR3 has 12 residues. The CDR3 DNA reads as TGTGCCAGCAGCTTGGTGGGGGCTGGCTACACCTTC. It codes for CASSLVGAGYTF.

The chain is built from TRBV18 and TRBJ1-5; 7 nucleotides align to TRBD1. Per the germline V gene, CDR1 is KGHSH and CDR2 is LQKENI. The CDR3 has 15 amino acids. V gave up 2 bases and J gave up 3 bases; unmatched junction bases: 4. The CDR3 DNA is TGTGCCAGCTCACCATCGGGACAGAACAATCAGCCCCAGCATTTT. This codes for CASSPSGQNNQPQHF.

V gene TRBV6-1 combines with J gene TRBJ1-1; D possibly corresponds to TRBD1 (6 bases). The CDR3 is 15 amino acids. The germline V gene encodes CDR1 MNHNS and CDR2 SASEGT. Trimming removed 6 bases at V and 1 base at J, with 15 bases between. The CDR3 DNA sequence: TGTGCCAGCAGACTACGAGGGGGGGGGAACACTGAAGCTTTCTTT. Translation gives CASRLRGGGNTEAFF.

This clone was counted a few times. CDR3 DNA sequence: TGTGCCAGTAGTATCACCGGGACAGGGGGCATCGGGGAGCTGTTTTTT. Translated: CASSITGTGGIGELFF. This chain uses TRBV19 with TRBJ2-2, with 12 bases lining up with TRBD1. Germline assignment: CDR1 LNHDA and CDR2 SQIVND (reference sequence). V dropped 3 bases and J dropped 7; count of bases not matched to a gene: 6. The length of the CDR3 is 16 residues.

This chain links TRBV11-1 with TRBJ2-2; 7 bases fit TRBD1. CDR1 and CDR2 (germline): SGHAT, FQDESV (reference sequence). The CDR3 totals 14 residues. Trimming at V came to 5 bases and at J to 5 bases, leaving 5 bases not matched to a gene. As DNA, the CDR3 is TGTGCCAGCAGCCCGGGACAGAATACCGGGGAGCTGTTTTTT. This translates into CASSPGQNTGELFF.